The rows below give T cell receptor beta chains drawn from one sample of a study of T cells in Graves' hyperthyroidism and ophthalmopathy. TCRdb used MiXCR to reprocess the multiplex PCR reads, holding one entry per CDR3 protein. The repertoire holds 300,000 or so distinct CDR3 sequences, with 15% to 20% as singletons. Sequencing used blood. The receptors were sampled from a woman in her forties or fifties with Graves' hyperthyroidism. Each CDR3 is given with its conserved first and last residue. A D gene is named only where the DNA matches it firmly. Part of the rows lack a size; the others show once, few, many or a class for expanded clones.

cdr3_aa,cdr3_nt,d_call,clone_size,j_call,v_call
CASSFPGADTQYF,TGTGCCAGCAGTTTTCCGGGGGCGGATACGCAGTATTTT,.,many,TRBJ2-3,TRBV27
CASSLLDGEAFF,TGTGCCAGCAGCTTGTTGGACGGTGAAGCTTTCTTT,.,few,TRBJ1-1,TRBV5-4
CASSQGWVPFF,TGCGCCAGCAGCCAAGGCTGGGTACCTTTCTTT,.,.,TRBJ1-1,TRBV4-1
CASSALTSGRSGDTQYF,TGTGCCAGCAGCGCCCTGACTAGCGGGAGATCGGGAGATACGCAGTATTTT,TRBD2,many,TRBJ2-3,TRBV7-2
CATSDPDVELFF,TGTGCCACCAGTGACCCGGACGTGGAGCTGTTTTTT,.,.,TRBJ2-2,TRBV24-1
CASSPGRGGELFF,TGTGCCAGCAGTCCTGGACGAGGCGGGGAGCTGTTTTTT,.,.,TRBJ2-2,TRBV27
CASSQIELSSYNEQFF,TGTGCCAGCAGCCAGATAGAGTTGAGCTCCTACAATGAGCAGTTCTTC,.,many,TRBJ2-1,TRBV5-5
CASSLTSGDPREQYF,TGTGCCAGCAGTTTGACTAGCGGGGACCCCCGAGAGCAGTACTTC,TRBD2,.,TRBJ2-7,TRBV28
CAIKPGTGGLSGANVLTF,TGTGCCATCAAACCCGGGACAGGGGGCCTCTCTGGGGCCAACGTCCTGACTTTC,TRBD1,.,TRBJ2-6,TRBV6-1
CASSLALAGFTDTQYF,TGTGCCAGCAGTTTAGCTCTAGCGGGCTTCACAGATACGCAGTATTTT,TRBD2,.,TRBJ2-3,TRBV12-3/TRBV12-4
CASNGDRGRGDTEAFF,TGTGCCAGCAACGGGGACAGGGGGCGCGGGGACACTGAAGCTTTCTTT,TRBD1,.,TRBJ1-1,TRBV6-1
CASSANWDRDGYTF,TGCGCCAGCAGCGCGAACTGGGACAGGGATGGCTACACCTTC,TRBD1,many,TRBJ1-2,TRBV5-1
CASSFYSGRGAGANVLTF,TGTGCCAGCAGTTTCTATAGCGGGAGAGGCGCTGGGGCCAACGTCCTGACTTTC,TRBD2,many,TRBJ2-6,TRBV28
CASSKPARVEEKLFF,TGTGCCAGCAGTAAGCCGGCCAGGGTCGAGGAAAAACTGTTTTTT,.,.,TRBJ1-4,TRBV6-4
CATSDPQSGGSRDTQYF,TGTGCCACCAGTGATCCCCAATCAGGCGGGAGTAGGGATACGCAGTATTTT,TRBD2,many,TRBJ2-3,TRBV24-1